The clone carrying this T cell receptor beta chain came up a few times. The antigen is not known. TCRdb re-called the RT-PCR reads through MiXCR, storing one row per CDR3 protein. The sample holds hundreds of thousands of distinct CDR3 sequences, 12% seen once. The CDR3 has 16 residues. Trimming stripped 5 bases from V and 1 base from J, with 16 bases between. From germline, CDR1 is SGHTA and CDR2 FQGNSA. The data belong to a study of response to subunit inactivated influenza vaccine. Study results and limitations: It was suggested by the authors that few new T cells are recruited by each seasonal influenza vaccination.

The sequencing here drew on PBMCs from blood, taken on the day of vaccination. The chain employs TRBV7-2 and TRBJ2-3; D tentatively fits TRBD1 or TRBD2 (7 bases each). The clonotype originates from a man aged 50-59 years who received an inactivated influenza vaccine. The CDR3 protein is CASSRTSGTGTDTQYF. The CDR3 DNA reads TGTGCCAGCAGCCGTACGAGCGGGACAGGCACAGATACGCAGTATTTT. Full variable domain (remainder filled in from reference TRBV7-2 and TRBJ2-3): GAGVSQSPSNKVTEKGKDVELRCDPISGHTALYWYRQSLGQGLEFLIYFQGNSAPDKSGLPSDRFSAERTGGSVSTLTIQRTQQEDSAVYLCASSRTSGTGTDTQYFGPGTRLTVL.